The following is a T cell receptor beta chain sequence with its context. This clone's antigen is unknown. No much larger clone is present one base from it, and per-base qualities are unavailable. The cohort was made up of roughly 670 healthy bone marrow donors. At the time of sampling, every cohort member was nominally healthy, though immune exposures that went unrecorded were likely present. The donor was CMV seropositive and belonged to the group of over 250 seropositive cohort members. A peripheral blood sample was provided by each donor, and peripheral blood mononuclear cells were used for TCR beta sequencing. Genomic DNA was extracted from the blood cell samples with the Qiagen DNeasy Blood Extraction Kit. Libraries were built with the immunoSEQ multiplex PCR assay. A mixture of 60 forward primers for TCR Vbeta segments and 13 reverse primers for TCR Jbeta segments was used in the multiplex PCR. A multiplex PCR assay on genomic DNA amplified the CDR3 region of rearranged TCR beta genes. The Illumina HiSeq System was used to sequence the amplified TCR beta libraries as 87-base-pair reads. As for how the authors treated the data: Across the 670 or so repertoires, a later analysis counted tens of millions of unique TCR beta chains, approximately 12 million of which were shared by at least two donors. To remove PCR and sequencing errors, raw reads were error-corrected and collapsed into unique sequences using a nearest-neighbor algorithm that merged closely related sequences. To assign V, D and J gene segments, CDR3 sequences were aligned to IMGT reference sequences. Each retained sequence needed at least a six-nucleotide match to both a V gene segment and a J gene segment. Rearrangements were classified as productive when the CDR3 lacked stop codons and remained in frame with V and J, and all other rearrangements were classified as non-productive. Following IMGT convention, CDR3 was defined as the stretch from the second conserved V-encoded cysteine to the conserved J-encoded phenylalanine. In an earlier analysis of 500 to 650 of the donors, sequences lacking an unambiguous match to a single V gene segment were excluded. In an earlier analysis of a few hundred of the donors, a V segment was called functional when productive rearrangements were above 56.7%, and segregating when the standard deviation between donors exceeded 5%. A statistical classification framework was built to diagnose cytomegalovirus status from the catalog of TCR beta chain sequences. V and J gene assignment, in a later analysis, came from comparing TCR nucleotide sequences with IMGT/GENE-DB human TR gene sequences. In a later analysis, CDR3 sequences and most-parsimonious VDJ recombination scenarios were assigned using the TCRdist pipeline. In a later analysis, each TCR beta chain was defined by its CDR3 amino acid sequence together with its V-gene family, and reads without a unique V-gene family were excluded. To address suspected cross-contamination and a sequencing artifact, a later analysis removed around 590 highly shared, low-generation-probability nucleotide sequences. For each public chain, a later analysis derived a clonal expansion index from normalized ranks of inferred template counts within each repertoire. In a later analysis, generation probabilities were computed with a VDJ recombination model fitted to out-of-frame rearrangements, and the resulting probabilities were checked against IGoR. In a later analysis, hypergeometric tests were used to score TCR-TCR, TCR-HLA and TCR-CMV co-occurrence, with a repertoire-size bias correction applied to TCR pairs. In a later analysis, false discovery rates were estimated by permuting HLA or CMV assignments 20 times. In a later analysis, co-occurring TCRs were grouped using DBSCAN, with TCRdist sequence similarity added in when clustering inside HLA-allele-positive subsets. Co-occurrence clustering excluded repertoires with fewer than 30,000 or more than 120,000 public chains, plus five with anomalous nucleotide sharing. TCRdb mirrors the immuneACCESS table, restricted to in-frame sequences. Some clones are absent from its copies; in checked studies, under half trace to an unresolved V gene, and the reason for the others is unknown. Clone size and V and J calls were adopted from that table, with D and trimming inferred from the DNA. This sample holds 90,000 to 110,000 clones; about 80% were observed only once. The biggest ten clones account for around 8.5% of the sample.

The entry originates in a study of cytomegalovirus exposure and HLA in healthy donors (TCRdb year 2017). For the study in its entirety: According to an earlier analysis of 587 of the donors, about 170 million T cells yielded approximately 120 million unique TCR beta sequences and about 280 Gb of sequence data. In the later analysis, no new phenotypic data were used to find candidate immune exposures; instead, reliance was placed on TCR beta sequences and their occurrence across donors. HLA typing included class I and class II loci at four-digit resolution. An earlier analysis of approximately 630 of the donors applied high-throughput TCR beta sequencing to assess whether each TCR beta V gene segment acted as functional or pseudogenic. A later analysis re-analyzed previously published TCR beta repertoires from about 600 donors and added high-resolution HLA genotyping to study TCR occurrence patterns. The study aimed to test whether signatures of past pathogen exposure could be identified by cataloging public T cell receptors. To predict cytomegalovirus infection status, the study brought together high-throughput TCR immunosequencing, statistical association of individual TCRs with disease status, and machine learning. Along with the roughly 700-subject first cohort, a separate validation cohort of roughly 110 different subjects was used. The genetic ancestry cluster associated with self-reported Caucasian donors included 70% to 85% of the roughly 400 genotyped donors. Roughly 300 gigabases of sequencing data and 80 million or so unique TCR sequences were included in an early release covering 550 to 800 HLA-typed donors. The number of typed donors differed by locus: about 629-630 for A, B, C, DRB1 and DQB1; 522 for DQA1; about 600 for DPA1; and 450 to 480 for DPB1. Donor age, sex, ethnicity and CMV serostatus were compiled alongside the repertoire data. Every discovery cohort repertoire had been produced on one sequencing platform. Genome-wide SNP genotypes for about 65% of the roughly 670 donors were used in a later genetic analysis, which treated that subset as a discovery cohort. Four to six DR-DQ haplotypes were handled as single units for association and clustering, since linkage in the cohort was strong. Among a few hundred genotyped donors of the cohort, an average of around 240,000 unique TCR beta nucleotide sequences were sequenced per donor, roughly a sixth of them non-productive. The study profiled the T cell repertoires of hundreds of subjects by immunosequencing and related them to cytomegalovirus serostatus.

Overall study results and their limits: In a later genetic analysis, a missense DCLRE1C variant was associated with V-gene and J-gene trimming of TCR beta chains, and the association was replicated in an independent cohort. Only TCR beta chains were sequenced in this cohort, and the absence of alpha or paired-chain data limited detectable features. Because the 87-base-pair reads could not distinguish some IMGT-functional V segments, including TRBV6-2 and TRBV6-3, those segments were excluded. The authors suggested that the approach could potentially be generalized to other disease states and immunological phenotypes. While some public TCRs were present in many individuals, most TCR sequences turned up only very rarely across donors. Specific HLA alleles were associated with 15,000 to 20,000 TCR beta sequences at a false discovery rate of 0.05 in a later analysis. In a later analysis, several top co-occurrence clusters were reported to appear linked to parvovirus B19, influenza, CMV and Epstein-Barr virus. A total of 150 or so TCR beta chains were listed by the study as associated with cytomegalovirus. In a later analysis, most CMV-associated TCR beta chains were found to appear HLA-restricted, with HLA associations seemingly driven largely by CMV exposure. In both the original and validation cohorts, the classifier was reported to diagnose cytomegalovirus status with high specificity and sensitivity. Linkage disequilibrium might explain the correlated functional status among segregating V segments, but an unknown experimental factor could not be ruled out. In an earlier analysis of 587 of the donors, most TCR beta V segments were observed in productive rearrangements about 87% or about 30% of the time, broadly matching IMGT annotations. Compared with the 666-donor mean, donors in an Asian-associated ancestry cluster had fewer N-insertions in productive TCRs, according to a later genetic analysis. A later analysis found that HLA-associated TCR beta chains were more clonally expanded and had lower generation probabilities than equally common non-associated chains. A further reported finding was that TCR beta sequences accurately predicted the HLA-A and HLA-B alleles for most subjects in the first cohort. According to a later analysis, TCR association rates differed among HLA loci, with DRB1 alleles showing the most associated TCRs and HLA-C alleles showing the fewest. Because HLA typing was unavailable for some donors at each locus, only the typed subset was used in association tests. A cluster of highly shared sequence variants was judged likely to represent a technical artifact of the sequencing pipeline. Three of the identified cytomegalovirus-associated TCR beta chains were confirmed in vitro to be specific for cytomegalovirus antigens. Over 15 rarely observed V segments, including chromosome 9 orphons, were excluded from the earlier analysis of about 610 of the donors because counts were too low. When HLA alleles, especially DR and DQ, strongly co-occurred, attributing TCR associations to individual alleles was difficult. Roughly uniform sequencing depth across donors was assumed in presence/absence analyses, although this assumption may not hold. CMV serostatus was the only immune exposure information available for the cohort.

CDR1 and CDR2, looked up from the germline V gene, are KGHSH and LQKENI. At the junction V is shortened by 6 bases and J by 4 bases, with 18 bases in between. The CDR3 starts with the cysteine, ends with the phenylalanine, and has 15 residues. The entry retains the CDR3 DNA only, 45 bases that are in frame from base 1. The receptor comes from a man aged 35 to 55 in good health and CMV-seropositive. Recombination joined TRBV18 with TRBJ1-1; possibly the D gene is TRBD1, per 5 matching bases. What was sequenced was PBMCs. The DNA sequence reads TGTGCCAGCTCTACCGGGAGGGGCGCGTTCACTGAAGCTTTCTTT. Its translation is CASSTGRGAFTEAFF.